The clone carrying this TCR beta chain was detected once. The antigen is not known. The CDR3 is made up of 15 amino acids. The germline gives CDR1 MNHEY, CDR2 SVGAGI. Trimming pared 4 bases from V and 1 base from J, leaving 12 bases between. The data stem from a study of T cell responses to AZD1222 COVID-19 vaccine. Measured with immunoSEQ multiplex PCR; TCRdb has only the in-frame clones, and not every one. The table includes about 180,000 clones, just over 85% detected once. Study-level results: Clonal diversity was possibly underestimated, and the donors were mostly white British, with more females.

This receptor was taken from an adult in good health. The J gene is TRBJ2-3, the V gene TRBV6-5; no firm D call. The source material was peripheral blood, sampled on day 0 of AZD1222 vaccination. The CDR3 DNA follows: TGTGCCAGCAGTTGGTCCAGGATAGGCACAGATACGCAGTATTTT. The encoded protein is CASSWSRIGTDTQYF.